The 19 T cell receptor beta chains given below trace back to one sample, sequenced in a study of shared clonotypes between healthy human individuals. Naive CD8 cells lacked CD45RO and underwent positive selection for CCR7, leaving out terminally differentiated effector memory CD45RA+ cells. The repertoire was sequenced with immunoSEQ multiplex PCR; TCRdb's copy has only in-frame clones and lacks some. The sample shows hundreds of thousands of clones, about 91% of them seen only once. Sequencing input: naive CD8+ T cells sorted from blood. All receptors come from a man younger than 40 in good health.

Concerning this clone itself: An end of the junction does not agree with germline; a read error may underlie this. The V and J genes are TRBV4-1 and TRBJ2-7; 14 nucleotides agree with TRBD2. Germline CDR1 and CDR2: MGHRA and YSYEKL. There are 13 residues in the CDR3. CDR3 region: CASSQDEGTSGSF. The DNA of the CDR3 is TGCGCCAGCAGCCAAGATGAAGGGACTAGCGGGAGCTTC.

This chain uses TRBV9 with TRBJ2-3, with unresolved D. Trimming pared 4 bases from V and 4 bases from J, leaving 16 bases between. Germline CDR1 and CDR2: SGDLS and YYNGEE. The CDR3 is 15 residues long. CDR3 amino acids: CASSTVDISADTQYF. The DNA for the CDR3 is TGTGCCAGCAGCACCGTAGATATCTCGGCAGATACGCAGTATTTT.

This sequence joins TRBV9 and TRBJ2-5, with D tentatively TRBD1 (6 bases). The ends were cut back, 0 bases at V and 5 bases at J, with 14 bases in the middle. The length of the CDR3 is 15 residues. Germline-derived CDR1 and CDR2 are SGDLS and YYNGEE. The chain's CDR3 is CASSVVTGQLETQYF. In DNA, the CDR3 is TGTGCCAGCAGCGTAGTAACGGGACAACTGGAGACCCAGTACTTC.

The V gene is TRBV19, the J gene TRBJ2-1, with D possibly being TRBD2 (6 bases). From germline, CDR1 is LNHDA and CDR2 SQIVND (reference sequence). The CDR3 extends over 16 amino acids. The V gene lost 2 bases and the J gene lost 2 bases, with 13 bases spanning the gap. CDR3 region: CASSISGRPPYNEQFF. DNA of the CDR3: TGTGCCAGTAGTATAAGTGGGAGGCCACCCTACAATGAGCAGTTCTTC.

The genes are TRBV9 and TRBJ1-1; maybe TRBD1 (6 bases). The CDR3 has 15 residues. The V and J ends lost 4 bases and 5 bases respectively, with 18 bases between them. CDR1 and CDR2 from the germline V gene are SGDLS and YYNGEE. This CDR3 reads CASSSTRGGRTEAFF. The CDR3 DNA sequence: TGTGCCAGCAGCAGTACGAGGGGGGGTAGGACTGAAGCTTTCTTT. Looking up the rest from reference TRBV9 and TRBJ1-1 gives the full variable domain: DSGVTQTPKHLITATGQRVTLRCSPRSGDLSVYWYQQSLDQGLQFLIQYYNGEERAKGNILERFSAQQFPDLHSELNLSSLELGDSALYFCASSSTRGGRTEAFFGQGTRLTVV.

The chain employs TRBV6-5 and TRBJ2-3, with a possible D match to TRBD2 (6 bases). The length of the CDR3 is 14 residues. Between the trimmed V and J ends, which lost 6 bases and 6 bases, there was a span of 16 bases. Germline V gene lookup returns CDR1 MNHEY and CDR2 SVGAGI. The chain's CDR3 is CASSPGLAADTQYF. The CDR3 DNA sequence: TGTGCCAGCAGCCCGGGACTGGCGGCTGATACGCAGTATTTT.

The chain joins TRBV7-6 to TRBJ2-1; 8 bases fit TRBD1. Germline loops: CDR1 SGHVS, CDR2 FNYEAQ. The CDR3 has 14 residues. The V gene end was trimmed by 4 bases and the J gene end by 7 bases; junction bases not matched to a gene: 6. The CDR3 is CASSSRQGMNEQFF. CDR3 bases: TGTGCCAGCAGCTCTAGACAGGGGATGAATGAGCAGTTCTTC.

The V gene is TRBV29-1, the J gene TRBJ2-7, with a possible D match to TRBD2 (5 bases). CDR1 is SQVTM and CDR2 is ANQGSEA in the germline V gene. The germline V and J ends were trimmed by 6 bases and 0 bases, with 12 bases remaining between them. CDR3 length equals 13 residues. This CDR3 is CSVGAESSYEQYF. In nucleotides, the CDR3 is TGCAGCGTCGGAGCGGAGAGCTCCTACGAGCAGTACTTC.

The chain joins TRBV15 to TRBJ2-3; TRBD2 agrees at 9 bases. Germline V gene lookup returns CDR1 LNHNV and CDR2 YYDKDF (reference sequence). J gave up 0 bases and V 0 bases, and 4 bases lay outside the gene matches. The length of the CDR3 is 17 residues. CDR3 sequence: CATSRDLLAGSTDTQYF. DNA of the CDR3: TGTGCCACCAGCAGAGATCTCCTAGCGGGAAGCACAGATACGCAGTATTTT.

The chain employs TRBV9 and TRBJ1-4; 7 positions agree with TRBD1. The CDR3 totals 15 residues. Germline values: CDR1 SGDLS, CDR2 YYNGEE. Trimming removed 3 bases from V and 6 bases from J; junction bases left unmatched: 8. CDR3 DNA: TGTGCCAGCAGCGCTGACGGGACAGCTTATGAAAAACTGTTTTTT. Its protein product is CASSADGTAYEKLFF.

Comments on this clone: Other DNA sequences in the sample encode the same CDR3. CDR3 sequence: CASSLTGEQFF. As DNA, the CDR3 is TGTGCCAGCAGCCTGACGGGAGAGCAGTTCTTC. The rearrangement joins TRBV7-9 to TRBJ2-1; possibly TRBD2 for D (5 bases). V lost 5 bases, J lost 10 bases, and 9 bases lay in between. The CDR3 is made up of 11 amino acids. Germline CDR1 SEHNR, CDR2 FQNEAQ (reference sequence).

This clone is a singleton in its sample. This chain joins TRBV7-9 and TRBJ2-1, with D possibly TRBD2 on 6 matching bases. The length of the CDR3 is 16 residues. From germline, CDR1 is SEHNR and CDR2 FQNEAQ (reference sequence). The ends were cut back, 5 bases at V and 6 bases at J, with 20 bases in the middle. The DNA for the CDR3 is TGTGCCAGCAGCCGCGGGACTGGGGAACCGGGCAATGAGCAGTTCTTC. This gives the protein CASSRGTGEPGNEQFF. The variable domain in full, with the rest retrieved from reference TRBV7-9 and TRBJ2-1, is DTGVSQNPRHKITKRGQNVTFRCDPISEHNRLYWYRQTLGQGPEFLTYFQNEAQLEKSRLLSDRFSAERPKGSFSTLEIQRTEQGDSAMYLCASSRGTGEPGNEQFFGPGTRLTVL.

The CDR3 region is CASSDRGETQYF. CDR3 sequence (DNA): TGTGCCAGCAGCGACAGAGGAGAGACCCAGTACTTC. The chain recombines TRBV5-6 with TRBJ2-5; perhaps TRBD1 as D (5 bases). V was clipped by 4 bases and J by 4 bases, with 8 bases between them. The CDR3 covers 12 residues. CDR1 and CDR2 (germline): SGHDT, YYEEEE.

Note on this clone: The identical CDR3 is also encoded by other nucleotide sequences in the sample. The chain couples TRBV6-5 to TRBJ1-1; D is possibly TRBD1 (6 bases). Between the trimmed V and J ends, which lost 2 bases and 2 bases, there was a span of 9 bases. The CDR3 has 14 amino acids. Germline CDR1 and CDR2: MNHEY and SVGAGI. This CDR3 is CASSYQGLNTEAFF. The CDR3 coding sequence is TGTGCCAGCAGTTACCAGGGGCTTAACACTGAAGCTTTCTTT.

This CDR3 reads CASSYLPLAEYNEQFF. In DNA, the CDR3 is TGTGCCAGCAGTTACCTCCCCCTAGCGGAATACAATGAGCAGTTCTTC. The rearrangement joins TRBV6-6 to TRBJ2-1; 7 positions agree with TRBD2. The V and J ends lost 2 bases and 4 bases, in that order; junction bases with no gene match: 8. This CDR3 comprises 16 residues. CDR1 and CDR2 from the germline V gene are MNHNY and SVGAGI (reference sequence).

The chain carries TRBV27 and TRBJ2-7; D might be TRBD2 (6 bases). This CDR3 spans 13 amino acids. The ends were cut back, 3 bases at V and 7 bases at J, with 13 bases in the middle. In germline, CDR1 is MNHEY, CDR2 SMNVEV (reference sequence). In DNA, the CDR3 is TGTGCCAGCAGTTTTTCGGGTGCGGGGGAGCAGTACTTC. It codes for CASSFSGAGEQYF.

The chain uses TRBV6-1 and TRBJ2-7, with no clear D. V lost 3 bases to trimming and J lost 6 bases, with 21 bases between them. This CDR3 region has 16 residues. CDR1 and CDR2 from the germline V gene are MNHNS and SASEGT. CDR3 nucleotides: TGTGCCAGCAGTGACCCTTACGACCTTACACAAAGCGAGCAGTACTTC. Protein product: CASSDPYDLTQSEQYF.

V and J are TRBV27 and TRBJ2-7, with D perhaps TRBD2 (6 bases). Trimming stripped 5 bases from V and 2 bases from J, with 16 bases between. This CDR3 has 15 amino acids. Germline V gene data show CDR1 as MNHEY and CDR2 as SMNVEV (reference sequence). For the CDR3, the DNA is TGTGCCAGCAGTGGAGGGCCAACGTCCCCCTACGAGCAGTACTTC. Its translation is CASSGGPTSPYEQYF.

The chain carries TRBV27 and TRBJ2-7, with a weak D call TRBD2 (5 bases). V was pared by 5 bases and J by 7 bases, with 15 bases between. Germline V gene data show CDR1 as MNHEY and CDR2 as SMNVEV (reference sequence). The CDR3 loop spans 13 amino acids. CDR3 sequence (DNA): TGTGCCAGCAGTCCGGTGGGCCGCGGGGAGCAGTACTTC. It translates to CASSPVGRGEQYF.